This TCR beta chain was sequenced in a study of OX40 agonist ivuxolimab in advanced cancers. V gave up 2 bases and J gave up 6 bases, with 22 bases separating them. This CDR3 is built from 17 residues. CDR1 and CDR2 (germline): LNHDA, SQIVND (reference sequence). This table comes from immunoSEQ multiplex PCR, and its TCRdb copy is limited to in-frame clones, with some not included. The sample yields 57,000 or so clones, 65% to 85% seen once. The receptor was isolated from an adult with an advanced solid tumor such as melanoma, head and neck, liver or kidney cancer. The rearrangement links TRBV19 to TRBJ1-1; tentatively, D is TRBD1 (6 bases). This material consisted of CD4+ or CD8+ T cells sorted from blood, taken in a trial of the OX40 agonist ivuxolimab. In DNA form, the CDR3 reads TGTGCCAGTAGTATATCCAGGGGAGGGTATTATGGAGCTGAAGCTTTCTTT. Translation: CASSISRGGYYGAEAFF.